Shown below are 30 T cell receptor beta chains from a single sample sequenced in a study of sequential checkpoint blockade in melanoma. The treatment was: randomized to nivolumab then ipilimumab (arm A) or the reverse (arm B). The method was immunoSEQ multiplex PCR; TCRdb's version includes in-frame clones alone and lacks a portion of them. Altogether 4,500 to 6,000 clones are present, roughly two fifths being singletons, with the ten largest covering just over 8.5%. This material consisted of tumor tissue (inferred from file names), taken from a patient given nivolumab and ipilimumab in sequence. The receptors were gathered from a human donor with melanoma.

This clone was detected a few times. This sequence joins TRBV10-2 and TRBJ2-7; D is unresolved. The germline gives CDR1 WSHSY, CDR2 SAAADI. The germline V and J ends were trimmed by 5 bases and 3 bases, with 14 bases remaining between them. The CDR3 contains 14 residues. In DNA form, the CDR3 reads TGCGCCAGCAGTCTCAGTCCAGGTCGCTACGAGCAGTACTTC. It codes for CASSLSPGRYEQYF.

CDR3 residues: CASSPTFDTGELFF. The CDR3 DNA is TGTGCCAGCTCACCAACATTTGACACCGGGGAGCTGTTTTTT. The chain combines TRBV18 with TRBJ2-2; D is unclear. The CDR3 has 14 residues. Germline V lookup: CDR1 KGHSH, CDR2 LQKENI. V lost 2 bases and J lost 3, with 7 bases in between.

This sequence joins TRBV18 and TRBJ2-5, with 11 bases fitting TRBD2. J gave up 4 bases and V 3 bases, and 1 base lay outside the gene matches. The germline V gene has CDR1 KGHSH and CDR2 LQKENI. This CDR3 has 14 amino acids. Here the CDR3 reads CASSPLAGGETQYF. The CDR3 DNA is TGTGCCAGCTCACCTCTAGCGGGGGGAGAGACCCAGTACTTC.

The rearrangement links TRBV29-1 to TRBJ2-3, with D uncertain. This CDR3 region has 14 residues. V was pared by 3 bases and J by 3 bases, with 13 bases between. The germline V gene encodes CDR1 SQVTM and CDR2 ANQGSEA. CDR3 amino acids: CSVDVRGQTDTQYF. CDR3 DNA sequence: TGCAGCGTTGATGTGAGAGGTCAAACAGATACGCAGTATTTT.

The chain carries TRBV10-2 and TRBJ1-1, with no clear D. There are 14 residues in the CDR3. With 7 bases removed from V and 1 base from J, the gap between germline ends came to 13 bases. The germline gives CDR1 WSHSY, CDR2 SAAADI. CDR3 DNA: TGCGCCAGCAACCCCGGGCCACCGAACACTGAAGCTTTCTTT. This sequence encodes CASNPGPPNTEAFF.

This clone was counted at least ten times. The chain recombines TRBV11-3 with TRBJ2-7, with 7 bases fitting TRBD1. CDR1 is SGHNT and CDR2 is YENEEA in the germline V gene. The ends lost 5 bases at V and 4 bases at J; junction bases unmatched: 8. The CDR3 is made up of 14 amino acids. CDR3 amino acids: CASSGTGVRYEQYF. CDR3 in DNA: TGTGCCAGCAGCGGAACAGGGGTCCGGTACGAGCAGTACTTC.

The chain recombines TRBV30 with TRBJ2-3; D may match TRBD1 or TRBD2 (5 bases each). CDR1 is GTSNPN, CDR2 SVGIG, per germline (reference sequence). The CDR3 runs 16 residues. V was trimmed by 2 bases and J by 2 bases, leaving 17 bases between them. The chain's CDR3 is CAWSSTRGWNTDTQYF. For the CDR3, the DNA is TGTGCCTGGAGTTCTACCCGGGGCTGGAACACAGATACGCAGTATTTT.

In its sample, this clone is medium-sized (0.01 to 0.1%). V and J are TRBV11-3 and TRBJ1-3, with D possibly being TRBD1 (6 bases). Germline V gene sequence: CDR1 SGHNT, CDR2 YENEEA. The CDR3 sequence is 14 residues long. V lost 6 bases and J lost 2, with 11 bases in between. The CDR3 protein is CASRLQGPGNTIYF. The DNA of the CDR3 is TGTGCCAGCAGACTACAGGGTCCTGGAAACACCATATATTTT.

The chain uses TRBV19 and TRBJ2-5, with D perhaps being TRBD1 or TRBD2 (5 bases each). The CDR3 extends over 12 amino acids. Looked up from germline, CDR1 is LNHDA and CDR2 is SQIVND (reference sequence). Trimming took 3 bases from V and 5 from J, leaving 7 bases between them. CDR3 nucleotide sequence: TGTGCCAGTAGTATTCGGGGCGAGACCCAGTACTTC. This translates into CASSIRGETQYF.

This clone was counted only a few times. CDR3 nucleotides: TGTGCCACCCTGGGACTAGCGGGAGGGCCAGGGACAGATACGCAGTATTTT. This sequence encodes CATLGLAGGPGTDTQYF. This chain uses TRBV2 with TRBJ2-3; 16 positions match TRBD2. V trimming: 10 bases; J trimming: 3 bases; junction bases outside the gene matches: 10. The CDR3 loop spans 17 amino acids. Germline CDR1 SNHLY, CDR2 FYNNEI.

This clone was seen more than once but under ten times. The gene calls are TRBV23-1 and TRBJ2-3; TRBD1 or TRBD2 may be the D gene (5 bases each). TRBV23-1 is filed as an ORF, its function uncertain. The CDR3 is 15 amino acids. V gave up 6 bases and J gave up 2 bases, with 15 bases separating them. CDR3 in DNA: TGCGCCAGCAGCTTACTACTAGGGGCCACAGATACGCAGTATTTT. It specifies CASSLLLGATDTQYF.

The genes are TRBV29-1 and TRBJ2-5; no clear D. Trimming stripped 0 bases from V and 13 bases from J, with 15 bases between. The CDR3 contains 12 residues. The V gene's germline CDR1 is SQVTM and CDR2 ANQGSEA. The CDR3, as DNA: TGCAGCGTTGAAGATGGAACCATTGTCCCGTACTTC. Its translation: CSVEDGTIVPYF.

V gene TRBV30 combines with J gene TRBJ1-3; TRBD1 agrees at 11 bases. The CDR3 spans 16 residues. In germline, CDR1 is GTSNPN, CDR2 SVGIG (reference sequence). Unmatched junction bases numbered 5, after V lost 4 bases and J lost 0 bases. The CDR3 loop reads CAWNSGTGGSGNTIYF. The CDR3 DNA reads TGTGCCTGGAATTCCGGGACAGGGGGCTCTGGAAACACCATATATTTT.

This clone is labeled as medium-sized. The chain couples TRBV11-3 to TRBJ2-1; no firm D call. The CDR3 is made up of 15 amino acids. Trimming removed 1 base from V and 10 bases from J, with 17 bases in between. Germline-derived CDR1 and CDR2 are SGHNT and YENEEA. CDR3 in amino acids: CASSLGLSRDHEQFF. For the CDR3, the DNA is TGTGCCAGCAGCTTAGGTCTGTCCCGAGACCACGAGCAGTTCTTC.

The sample holds a few counts of this clone. The V gene is TRBV19, the J gene TRBJ2-2, with no clear D. Germline V gene data show CDR1 as LNHDA and CDR2 as SQIVND (reference sequence). The CDR3 spans 15 residues. The germline V and J ends were trimmed by 3 bases and 3 bases, with 11 bases remaining between them. CDR3 bases: TGTGCCAGTAGTATCCTATTTTCCCACACCGGGGAGCTGTTTTTT. Translation gives CASSILFSHTGELFF.

This clone has more than one count but fewer than ten. The chain joins TRBV7-7 to TRBJ2-2, with unresolved D. The CDR3 runs 14 residues. V lost 3 bases to trimming and J lost 0 bases, with 5 bases between them. CDR1 and CDR2 from the germline V gene are SSHAT and FNYEAQ (reference sequence). In DNA form, the CDR3 reads TGTGCCAGCAGCTTTGCTGCGAACACCGGGGAGCTGTTTTTT. Translated, it gives CASSFAANTGELFF.

The chain carries TRBV14 and TRBJ2-1, with D unclear. CDR3 length: 14 amino acids. The germline V and J ends were trimmed by 1 base and 12 bases, with 16 bases remaining between them. Per the germline V gene, CDR1 is SGHDN and CDR2 is FVKESK. CDR3 loop: CASSQAGGAAVQFF. Written as DNA, the CDR3 is TGTGCCAGCAGCCAAGCGGGCGGAGCCGCGGTGCAGTTCTTC.

The rearrangement links TRBV28 to TRBJ2-4; TRBD1 matches at 10 bases. The J segment lost 1 base and the V segment lost 5 bases, leaving 5 bases of the junction unmatched. CDR1 is MDHEN and CDR2 is SYDVKM in the germline V gene. The CDR3 length is 16 residues. The CDR3 nucleotides read TGTGCCAGCAGTCCGGACAGGGGGTGGGCCAAAAACATTCAGTACTTC. This codes for CASSPDRGWAKNIQYF.

This clone occurred a few times. The rearrangement links TRBV6-8 to TRBJ1-1; D may be TRBD1 (5 bases). V lost 7 bases and J lost 2, with 14 bases in between. CDR3 length: 14 residues. Germline lookup yields CDR1 MNHGY and CDR2 SAAAGT. The CDR3 here is CASMEPTANTEAFF. CDR3 coding DNA: TGTGCCAGCATGGAACCGACAGCTAACACTGAAGCTTTCTTT.

This chain connects TRBV19 to TRBJ1-2, with D unresolved. With 6 bases removed from V and 5 bases from J, the gap between germline ends came to 16 bases. CDR3 length: 14 amino acids. CDR1 LNHDA and CDR2 SQIVND come from the germline V gene (reference sequence). CDR3 bases: TGTGCCAGTAGAAACACCGCCCGGATATATGGCTACACCTTC. It yields the protein CASRNTARIYGYTF. The complete variable domain, with remaining parts taken from reference TRBV19 and TRBJ1-2, reads DGGITQSPKYLFRKEGQNVTLSCEQNLNHDAMYWYRQDPGQGLRLIYYSQIVNDFQKGDIAEGYSVSREKKESFPLTVTSAQKNPTAFYLCASRNTARIYGYTFGSGTRLTVV.

The chain uses TRBV5-1 and TRBJ2-7; perhaps TRBD1 as D (5 bases). CDR1 is SGHRS, CDR2 YFSETQ, per germline. The germline V and J ends were trimmed by 4 bases and 0 bases, with 14 bases remaining between them. This CDR3 has 15 residues. The CDR3 sequence: CASSLGDLTSYEQYF. In DNA, the CDR3 is TGCGCCAGCAGCCTAGGGGATCTGACCTCCTACGAGCAGTACTTC.

This clone was seen once. CDR3 in amino acids: CASYPAGARYEQFF. The CDR3 region has the DNA TGCGCCAGCTATCCAGCGGGAGCACGTTATGAGCAGTTCTTC. The gene calls are TRBV5-1 and TRBJ2-1; 8 bases match TRBD2. With 7 bases clipped from V and 8 bases from J, the junction kept 11 bases outside the gene matches. Germline CDR1 reads SGHRS; CDR2 reads YFSETQ. This CDR3 has 14 residues.

This clone was picked up a small number of times. The rearrangement links TRBV10-2 to TRBJ1-5, with D perhaps matching TRBD1 (5 bases). There are 16 residues in the CDR3. The ends were cut back, 5 bases at V and 4 bases at J, with 18 bases in the middle. Germline V gene lookup returns CDR1 WSHSY and CDR2 SAAADI. The CDR3 loop is CASSSQGTGGNQPQHF. The CDR3 coding sequence is TGCGCCAGCAGTTCGCAAGGGACGGGAGGGAATCAGCCCCAGCATTTT.

The chain couples TRBV18 to TRBJ2-5; D not resolved. V shed 2 bases and J shed 0 bases, with 1 base lying between them. The CDR3 sequence is 12 residues long. The germline V gene encodes CDR1 KGHSH and CDR2 LQKENI. CDR3 in amino acids: CASSPDQETQYF. CDR3 bases: TGTGCCAGCTCACCAGACCAAGAGACCCAGTACTTC.

This clone has just a few counts. The chain's CDR3 is CASSQGKGDSGNTIYF. CDR3 nucleotides: TGTGCCAGCAGCCAAGGGAAGGGGGACTCTGGAAACACCATATATTTT. The V gene is TRBV14, the J gene TRBJ1-3; D may be TRBD1 (6 bases). The CDR3 loop spans 16 amino acids. Germline V gene data show CDR1 as SGHDN and CDR2 as FVKESK. V gave up 1 base and J gave up 0 bases, with 10 bases separating them.

V and J are TRBV19 and TRBJ2-7; tentatively, D is TRBD1 (6 bases). The CDR3 contains 15 residues. V shed 7 bases and J shed 6 bases, with 22 bases lying between them. Germline CDR1 reads LNHDA; CDR2 reads SQIVND (reference sequence). CDR3 sequence: CASKSGTGRIGEQYF. CDR3 nucleotide sequence: TGTGCCAGTAAGTCAGGAACAGGGCGGATCGGCGAGCAGTACTTC.

This clone has only a few counts. V is TRBV30 and J is TRBJ1-1; 7 bases map to TRBD1. Germline V lookup: CDR1 GTSNPN, CDR2 SVGIG (reference sequence). The CDR3 spans 11 residues. Trimming removed 2 bases from V and 11 bases from J; junction bases left unmatched: 5. CDR3 sequence reads: CAWSSRGGAFF. The CDR3, as DNA: TGTGCCTGGAGTTCCAGGGGGGGGGCTTTCTTT. Together with reference TRBV30 and TRBJ1-1, the CDR3 gives the full variable domain: SQTIHQWPATLVQPVGSPLSLECTVEGTSNPNLYWYRQAAGRGLQLLFYSVGIGQISSEVPQNLSASRPQDRQFILSSKKLLLSDSGFYLCAWSSRGGAFFGQGTRLTVV.

The chain links TRBV11-1 to TRBJ2-1, with D perhaps being TRBD1 or TRBD2 (5 bases each). CDR1 and CDR2 (germline): SGHAT, FQDESV (reference sequence). The CDR3 contains 14 residues. V lost 5 bases and J lost 6, with 14 bases in between. CDR3 region: CASSKYGTTNEQFF. In nucleotides, the CDR3 is TGTGCCAGCAGCAAATACGGGACCACCAATGAGCAGTTCTTC.

This clone was observed many times. The chain couples TRBV6-8 to TRBJ2-1; TRBD2 matches at 7 bases. This CDR3 spans 17 amino acids. The V and J ends lost 1 base and 1 base, in that order; junction bases with no gene match: 7. From germline, CDR1 is MNHGY and CDR2 SAAAGT. This chain's CDR3 is CASSYFGRGISYNEQFF. The CDR3 region has the DNA TGTGCCAGCAGTTACTTCGGGCGGGGGATTTCCTACAATGAGCAGTTCTTC.

The chain couples TRBV29-1 to TRBJ2-5, with 10 bases matching TRBD2. The CDR3 spans 15 residues. The germline gives CDR1 SQVTM, CDR2 ANQGSEA. J gave up 0 bases and V 5 bases, and 6 bases lay outside the gene matches. The CDR3 here is CSVPDSGRYQETQYF. The CDR3 region has the DNA TGCAGCGTTCCCGATAGCGGGAGGTACCAAGAGACCCAGTACTTC.